One sample yielded the 8 T cell receptor beta chains listed below, sequenced in a study of CD8+CD57+ T cells in acquired aplastic anemia. Profiling that covered TCR beta VDJ and CDR3 relied on genomic DNA as its template. MiXCR was run by TCRdb on the reads, yielding one entry per CDR3 protein. The data show approximately 180,000 distinct CDR3 sequences, around 50% seen once. All sequencing subjects had displayed CD8+CD57+ cell expansion on flow cytometry. The specimen sequenced was sorted CD4+, CD8+, or CD8+CD57+ T cells (not recorded which) from PBMCs. The source of these receptors is a human donor with aplastic anemia.

J is TRBJ1-5 and V is TRBV19; D gene uncertain. The CDR3 covers 16 residues. Trimming pared 6 bases from V and 0 bases from J, leaving 15 bases between. Per the germline V gene, CDR1 is LNHDA and CDR2 is SQIVND (reference sequence). The CDR3 reads CASRVRGQTSNQPQHF. The CDR3 DNA follows: TGTGCCAGTAGGGTCCGAGGCCAAACTAGCAATCAGCCCCAGCATTTT.

This clonotype came up many times. The chain recombines TRBV20-1 with TRBJ2-3, with D perhaps TRBD1 or TRBD2 (6 bases each). The germline gives CDR1 DFQATT, CDR2 SNEGSKA (reference sequence). V lost 5 bases and J 8 bases, leaving 11 bases between the germline ends. The CDR3 has 11 residues. The CDR3 protein is CSAGGRGTQYF. DNA for the CDR3: TGCAGTGCTGGGGGGCGGGGTACGCAGTATTTT.

The chain has TRBV20-1 and TRBJ1-2; D is undetermined. The CDR3 contains 12 residues. Germline CDR1 is DFQATT and CDR2 is SNEGSKA (reference sequence). V dropped 7 bases and J dropped 6 bases, with 15 bases sitting between them. This chain's CDR3 is CSVVGRADGYTF. CDR3 nucleotide sequence: TGCAGTGTAGTAGGTCGGGCGGATGGCTACACCTTC.

The V call is TRBV20-1, the J call TRBJ2-3; the match to TRBD2 covers 16 bases. The CDR3 spans 17 residues. The germline V gene encodes CDR1 DFQATT and CDR2 SNEGSKA (reference sequence). Trimming at V came to 1 base and at J to 6 bases, leaving 7 bases not matched to a gene. The DNA of the CDR3 is TGCAGTGCTAGAGTCCCGGGACTAGCGGGGGGGCCCGATACGCAGTATTTT. This translates into CSARVPGLAGGPDTQYF.

This clonotype has just one count. This sequence joins TRBV14 and TRBJ2-7, with a possible D match to TRBD2 (6 bases). CDR1 and CDR2 from the germline V gene are SGHDN and FVKESK. The CDR3 length is 19 residues. V was shortened by 5 bases and J by 0 bases, with 26 bases between the two germline ends. Here the CDR3 DNA reads TGTGCCAGCAGCGCCAGAGGAGGGTTCAGGACACTACCCTCCTACGAGCAGTACTTC. It yields the protein CASSARGGFRTLPSYEQYF. The complete variable domain, with remaining parts taken from reference TRBV14 and TRBJ2-7, reads EAGVTQFPSHSVIEKGQTVTLRCDPISGHDNLYWYRRVMGKEIKFLLHFVKESKQDESGMPNNRFLAERTGGTYSTLKVQPAELEDSGVYFCASSARGGFRTLPSYEQYFGPGTRLTVT.

The chain combines TRBV2 with TRBJ1-3; 8 bases match TRBD1. Trimming at V came to 6 bases and at J to 5 bases, leaving 6 bases not matched to a gene. The CDR3 is 14 amino acids. Germline lookup yields CDR1 SNHLY and CDR2 FYNNEI. CDR3 region: CASRGTGDRNTIYF. DNA for the CDR3: TGTGCCAGCAGGGGGACAGGAGATAGAAACACCATATATTTT. Looking up the rest from reference TRBV2 and TRBJ1-3 gives the full variable domain: EPEVTQTPSHQVTQMGQEVILRCVPISNHLYFYWYRQILGQKVEFLVSFYNNEISEKSEIFDDQFSVERPDGSNFTLKIRSTKLEDSAMYFCASRGTGDRNTIYFGEGSWLTVV.

This clonotype showed up just a few times. The chain uses TRBV29-1 and TRBJ2-1; unclear D gene. Germline CDR1 SQVTM, CDR2 ANQGSEA. This CDR3 is 10 amino acids long. V dropped 6 bases and J dropped 4 bases, with 4 bases sitting between them. The CDR3 is CSVGYNEQFF. The CDR3 DNA is TGCAGCGTGGGGTACAATGAGCAGTTCTTC.

As regards this clonotype: A much larger clone differs by one base, so this may be a read error. The chain uses TRBV6-2 or TRBV6-3 and TRBJ1-1; tentatively, D is TRBD1 (5 bases). Germline loops: CDR1 MNHEY, CDR2 SVGEGT. This CDR3 contains 14 residues. CDR3 sequence reads: CAGSYRNSGAEAFF. The CDR3 coding sequence is TGTGCCGGCAGTTACAGGAACAGTGGGGCTGAAGCTTTCTTT.